This is a list of T cell receptor beta chains from one sample in a study of blood T cell repertoires in COVID-19. TCRdb's copy holds only in-frame clones and misses some; the assay was immunoSEQ multiplex PCR. The data contain 150,000 to 200,000 clones, around 86% of them singletons. The sequenced material came from peripheral blood. These receptors were obtained from a man in his sixties with acute or convalescent COVID-19. Each CDR3 is given with its conserved first and last residue. The order of the fields is clone size, D gene, V gene, J gene, CDR3 DNA, CDR3 protein. A D gene is named only where the DNA matches it firmly. Part of the rows lack a size; the others show once, few, many or a class for expanded clones.

size: .
D: .
V: TRBV15
J: TRBJ1-4
DNA: TGTGCCACCAGCAGAGCGGCAGGCTATAATGAAAAACTGTTTTTT
CDR3: CATSRAAGYNEKLFF

size: .
D: .
V: TRBV30
J: TRBJ1-1
DNA: TGTGCCTGGAGTGTACGCCCCGGGACTGAAGCTTTCTTT
CDR3: CAWSVRPGTEAFF

size: .
D: .
V: TRBV14
J: TRBJ2-2
DNA: TGTGCCAGCAGCCAAGATGGCCGGGGCGGGGAGCTGTTTTTT
CDR3: CASSQDGRGGELFF

size: .
D: .
V: TRBV20-1
J: TRBJ1-2
DNA: TGCAGTGCTTTTCGTATGGGCTACACCTTC
CDR3: CSAFRMGYTF

size: .
D: .
V: TRBV11-2
J: TRBJ1-1
DNA: TGTGCCAGCAGCTTATCCGGGGGAGGGGCCACTGAAGCTTTCTTT
CDR3: CASSLSGGGATEAFF

size: .
D: .
V: TRBV9
J: TRBJ1-2
DNA: TGTGCCTCGAGTCGGGGGGCAGATGGCTACACCTTC
CDR3: CASSRGADGYTF

size: .
D: .
V: TRBV11-2
J: TRBJ2-5
DNA: TGTGCCAGCAGATCCGAGGGAGAGACCCAGTACTTC
CDR3: CASRSEGETQYF

size: .
D: .
V: TRBV3-1/TRBV3-2
J: TRBJ1-1
DNA: TGTGCCAGCAGCCCCCCCGCGCGGACTGAAGCTTTCTTT
CDR3: CASSPPARTEAFF

size: .
D: .
V: TRBV20-1
J: TRBJ2-1
DNA: TGCAGTGCTTCCCACTACAATGAGCAGTTCTTC
CDR3: CSASHYNEQFF

size: .
D: .
V: TRBV9
J: TRBJ1-5
DNA: TGTGCCAGCAGCGTAGTCGGCAATCAGCCCCAGCATTTT
CDR3: CASSVVGNQPQHF

size: .
D: .
V: TRBV28
J: TRBJ1-1
DNA: TGTGCCAGCACCTACCCAGAGAGAGGGCACACTGAAGCTTTCTTT
CDR3: CASTYPERGHTEAFF

size: .
D: .
V: TRBV9
J: TRBJ2-1
DNA: TGTGCCAGCAGCGAGCCCTCCAAACTCGGAGCGCATGAGCAGTTCTTC
CDR3: CASSEPSKLGAHEQFF

size: .
D: .
V: TRBV27
J: TRBJ2-5
DNA: TGTGCCAGCAGTCGCAGAGGGGGAGGGGGTGGCCAGTACTTC
CDR3: CASSRRGGGGGQYF

size: .
D: .
V: TRBV6-6
J: TRBJ1-1
DNA: TGTGCCAGCAGGCCGACAGGAGGGAACACTGAAGCTTTCTTT
CDR3: CASRPTGGNTEAFF

size: .
D: TRBD2
V: TRBV7-6
J: TRBJ2-2
DNA: TGTGCCAGCAGCTCCGCGGGACTAGCGGGCTCCACCGGGGAGCTGTTTTTT
CDR3: CASSSAGLAGSTGELFF

size: .
D: .
V: TRBV15
J: TRBJ2-7
DNA: TGTGCCACCAGCAGAGGTCGGAAGTCAGGGGGGACCTACGAGCAGTACTTC
CDR3: CATSRGRKSGGTYEQYF

size: .
D: .
V: TRBV21-1
J: TRBJ1-5
DNA: TGTGCCAGCAGCAAGCCGGGACAGGGTATCTATAGCAATCAGCCCCAGCATTTT
CDR3: CASSKPGQGIYSNQPQHF

size: .
D: TRBD1
V: TRBV28
J: TRBJ1-2
DNA: TGTGCCAGCAGTTTTCGGGCCGGGACAGGGGGCAATGGCTACACCTTC
CDR3: CASSFRAGTGGNGYTF

size: .
D: TRBD1
V: TRBV18
J: TRBJ1-4
DNA: TGTGCCAGCTCACCGAGCCAGGGGGAGAGGGAAAAACTGTTTTTT
CDR3: CASSPSQGEREKLFF

size: .
D: .
V: TRBV5-1
J: TRBJ1-1
DNA: TGCGCCAGCAGCTTGTGGGGCCTGGGCACTGAAGCTTTCTTT
CDR3: CASSLWGLGTEAFF

size: .
D: .
V: TRBV18
J: TRBJ2-7
DNA: TGTGCCAGCTCGAAGACAGCTGGGGTTAGCTCCTACGAGCAGTACTTC
CDR3: CASSKTAGVSSYEQYF

size: .
D: TRBD1
V: TRBV5-4
J: TRBJ2-7
DNA: TGTGCCAGCAAAGAGACAGGGTATCACGAGCAGTACTTC
CDR3: CASKETGYHEQYF

size: .
D: TRBD1
V: TRBV14
J: TRBJ1-6
DNA: TGTGCCAGCAGCCGACAGGGGGAATCCTATAATTCACCCCTCCACTTT
CDR3: CASSRQGESYNSPLHF

size: .
D: TRBD1
V: TRBV23-1
J: TRBJ1-1
DNA: TGCGCCAGCAACCCGGGACAGGGAAAGAACACTGAAGCTTTCTTT
CDR3: CASNPGQGKNTEAFF

size: .
D: TRBD2
V: TRBV7-9
J: TRBJ2-1
DNA: TGTGCCAGCAGCTTTTCTAGCGGGAGTCCCTACAATGAGCAGTTCTTC
CDR3: CASSFSSGSPYNEQFF

size: .
D: .
V: TRBV18
J: TRBJ1-5
DNA: TGTGCCAGCTCACCGGCTGGTCAGCCCCAGCATTTT
CDR3: CASSPAGQPQHF

size: .
D: TRBD1
V: TRBV28
J: TRBJ1-3
DNA: TGTGCCAGCAGTTTACCTGGACAGGGAGGAAACACCATATATTTT
CDR3: CASSLPGQGGNTIYF

size: .
D: .
V: TRBV6-1
J: TRBJ1-2
DNA: TGTGCCAGCAGTGACAGGGACTATGGCTACACCTTC
CDR3: CASSDRDYGYTF

size: .
D: .
V: TRBV9
J: TRBJ2-7
DNA: TGTGCCAGGACGGGACTGAACTACGAGCAGTACTTC
CDR3: CARTGLNYEQYF

size: .
D: .
V: TRBV5-1
J: TRBJ1-4
DNA: TGCGCCAGCAGCTTTCAGGGGACTAATGAAAAACTGTTTTTT
CDR3: CASSFQGTNEKLFF

size: .
D: .
V: TRBV25-1
J: TRBJ1-2
DNA: TGTGCCAGCAGTGAGCTAGGACTTGTCTATGGCTACACCTTC
CDR3: CASSELGLVYGYTF

size: .
D: .
V: TRBV5-1
J: TRBJ1-5
DNA: TGCGCCAGCAGCCCCGGAGGGGAGAATCAGCCCCAGCATTTT
CDR3: CASSPGGENQPQHF

size: .
D: .
V: TRBV2
J: TRBJ1-2
DNA: TGTGCCAGCAGTGAAGGAATACTGGGCTACACCTTC
CDR3: CASSEGILGYTF

size: once
D: TRBD1
V: TRBV5-6
J: TRBJ1-1
DNA: TGTGCCAGCAGCTGGGACAGGGCGAACACTGAAGCTTTCTTT
CDR3: CASSWDRANTEAFF

size: once
D: TRBD1
V: TRBV5-5
J: TRBJ1-4
DNA: TGTGCCAGCAGCTCGGCTCCGGGGACAGGGGAATTTTTT
CDR3: CASSSAPGTGEFF

size: .
D: .
V: TRBV7-9
J: TRBJ2-6
DNA: TGTGCCAGCACCATCCCGGTCTCTGGGGCCAACGTCCTGACTTTC
CDR3: CASTIPVSGANVLTF

size: .
D: .
V: TRBV5-5
J: TRBJ2-5
DNA: TGTGCCAGCAGCCTGGGGCCAGGGGCCATGGAGACCCAGTACTTC
CDR3: CASSLGPGAMETQYF

size: .
D: .
V: TRBV7-2
J: TRBJ1-6
DNA: TGTGCCAGCAGCGGCCCGAGGGGGAACAGGTTAAGTTCACCCCTCCACTTT
CDR3: CASSGPRGNRLSSPLHF

size: .
D: .
V: TRBV4-1
J: TRBJ1-3
DNA: TGCGCCAGCAGCCCCGGGCCGTCGACTACTGGAAACACCATATATTTT
CDR3: CASSPGPSTTGNTIYF

size: .
D: .
V: TRBV5-5
J: TRBJ1-2
DNA: TGTGCCAGCAGTTCCGGGACTGCTCCGCGGGGCTACACCTTC
CDR3: CASSSGTAPRGYTF

size: .
D: .
V: TRBV24-1
J: TRBJ2-3
DNA: TGTGCCACCAGTGATTTTTGGGGGGCAGGGGGTACAGATACGCAGTATTTT
CDR3: CATSDFWGAGGTDTQYF

size: .
D: TRBD1
V: TRBV30
J: TRBJ1-6
DNA: TGTGCCTGGAGTGTAGAGGGACAGGGATATTCACCCCTCCACTTT
CDR3: CAWSVEGQGYSPLHF

size: .
D: TRBD2
V: TRBV7-9
J: TRBJ2-3
DNA: TGTGCCAGCAGCTCGGGACTAGCGGGGGGCACAGATACGCAGTATTTT
CDR3: CASSSGLAGGTDTQYF

size: .
D: .
V: TRBV5-6
J: TRBJ1-2
DNA: TGTGCCAGCAGCTCCTTTGGGGGGGCCCGCTACACCTTC
CDR3: CASSSFGGARYTF

size: .
D: TRBD1
V: TRBV27
J: TRBJ1-2
DNA: TGTGCCAGCAGTTTCCTTCGCCCGGGGACAGTTCTTGGCTACACCTTC
CDR3: CASSFLRPGTVLGYTF

size: .
D: .
V: TRBV5-1
J: TRBJ1-5
DNA: TGCGCCAGCAGCCCGGACACTTACCTGAATCAGCCCCAGCATTTT
CDR3: CASSPDTYLNQPQHF

size: .
D: .
V: TRBV7-7
J: TRBJ2-1
DNA: TGTGCTAGCAGCCTAGGGGGGACTGGCTACAATGAGCAGTTCTTC
CDR3: CASSLGGTGYNEQFF

size: few
D: .
V: TRBV28
J: TRBJ1-1
DNA: TGTGCCAGCAGTCGGGACAAAGTTGGTTACGCTTTCTTT
CDR3: CASSRDKVGYAFF

size: once
D: TRBD2
V: TRBV9
J: TRBJ2-2
DNA: TGTGCCAGCAGCGCCGGGGGGGCGCTGGTCGGGGAGCTGTTTTTT
CDR3: CASSAGGALVGELFF

size: .
D: .
V: TRBV5-1
J: TRBJ1-1
DNA: TGCGCCAGCAGCCGGGAGGGTACAATCAACACTGAAGCTTTCTTT
CDR3: CASSREGTINTEAFF

size: .
D: .
V: TRBV27
J: TRBJ2-5
DNA: TGTGCCAGCAGTCCGACCCGGACTGCTCACCAAGAGACCCAGTACTTC
CDR3: CASSPTRTAHQETQYF

size: once
D: TRBD1
V: TRBV12-3/TRBV12-4
J: TRBJ1-2
DNA: TGTGCCAGCAGGCCCGACAGGGGCCATGGCTACACCTTC
CDR3: CASRPDRGHGYTF

size: .
D: .
V: TRBV2
J: TRBJ2-1
DNA: TGTGCCAGCAGAAAGACAGATAGCTCCTACAATGAGCAGTTCTTC
CDR3: CASRKTDSSYNEQFF

size: .
D: .
V: TRBV6-5
J: TRBJ2-7
DNA: TGTGCCAGCAGTTCATATCAGGGGACCTACGAGCAGTACTTC
CDR3: CASSSYQGTYEQYF

size: .
D: .
V: TRBV13
J: TRBJ1-2
DNA: TGTGCCAGCAGCTTTTCCCTCCGGGAGACTAACTATGGCTACACCTTC
CDR3: CASSFSLRETNYGYTF

size: .
D: TRBD1
V: TRBV6-9
J: TRBJ1-5
DNA: TGTGCCAGCAGTTTGGACAGGGCTAACAATCAGCCCCAGCATTTT
CDR3: CASSLDRANNQPQHF

size: .
D: TRBD1
V: TRBV2
J: TRBJ1-2
DNA: TGTGCCAGCAGCCCGGGACAGGGCTATAACTATGGCTACACCTTC
CDR3: CASSPGQGYNYGYTF

size: .
D: TRBD1
V: TRBV6-4
J: TRBJ1-1
DNA: TGTGCCAGCAGTGAACAAACAGGGGACACTGAAGCTTTCTTT
CDR3: CASSEQTGDTEAFF

size: few
D: .
V: TRBV18
J: TRBJ1-3
DNA: TGTGCCAGCTCAGCAGGGACTGGAAACACCATATATTTT
CDR3: CASSAGTGNTIYF

size: .
D: TRBD1
V: TRBV19
J: TRBJ2-7
DNA: TGTGCCTCTTGTCAGACAGGGGTGGACGAGCAGTACTTC
CDR3: CASCQTGVDEQYF